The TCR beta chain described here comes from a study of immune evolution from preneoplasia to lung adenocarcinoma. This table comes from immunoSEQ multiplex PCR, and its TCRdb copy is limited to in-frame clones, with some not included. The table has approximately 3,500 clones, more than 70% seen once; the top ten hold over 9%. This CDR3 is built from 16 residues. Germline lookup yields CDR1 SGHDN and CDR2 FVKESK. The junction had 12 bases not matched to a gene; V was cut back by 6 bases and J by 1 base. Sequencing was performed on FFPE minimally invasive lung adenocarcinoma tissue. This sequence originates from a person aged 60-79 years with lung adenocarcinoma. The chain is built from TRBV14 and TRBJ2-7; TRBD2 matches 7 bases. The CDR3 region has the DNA TGTGCCAGCAGGCGATCTGGGGGGGGAAGGTCCTACGAGCAGTACTTC. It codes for CASRRSGGGRSYEQYF.